This T cell receptor (beta chain) was found in a study of OX40 agonist ivuxolimab in advanced cancers. A remark on this clone: Antigen: not known.

Whole-study findings and limits: The mean number of expanded clones was higher in CD8+ T cells than in CD4+. Some nonresponders additionally presented with little normalized T-cell clonal expansion. The study observed clonal expansion of CD4+ and CD8+ blood T cells by week 6 at 0.1 to 3.0 mg/kg.

Clones were sequenced by immunoSEQ multiplex PCR, and TCRdb holds only the in-frame ones, with some missing. The sample holds about 18,000 clones, 80% to 90% seen once. The origin of this receptor is an adult with an advanced solid tumor such as melanoma, head and neck, liver or kidney cancer. The specimen was CD4+ or CD8+ T cells sorted from blood, collected in a trial of the OX40 agonist ivuxolimab.

The CDR3 DNA reads TGTGCCTGGAGGGGTAGCGGAAGCACAGATACGCAGTATTTT. The encoded protein is CAWRGSGSTDTQYF. J is TRBJ2-3 and V is TRBV30, with D perhaps TRBD2 (6 bases). This CDR3 spans 14 amino acids. Deletions cut 3 bases from V and 0 bases from J, with 10 bases between. CDR1 is GTSNPN, CDR2 SVGIG, per germline (reference sequence).